What follows are 13 T cell receptor beta chains derived from one specimen sequenced in a study of T cell responses to AZD1222 COVID-19 vaccine. The repertoire was sequenced with immunoSEQ multiplex PCR; TCRdb's copy has only in-frame clones and lacks some. Of 110,000 to 150,000 clones in the sample, approximately 93% were seen once. The sample consisted of peripheral blood, taken on day 0 of AZD1222 vaccination. The receptor set was obtained from an adult in good health.

The chain joins TRBV6-5 to TRBJ2-1; 16 nucleotides match TRBD2. J was trimmed by 8 bases and V by 7 bases; bases with no gene match: 2. The CDR3 sequence is 14 residues long. CDR1 MNHEY and CDR2 SVGAGI come from the germline V gene. CDR3 residues: CASTGTSGRDEQFF. CDR3 DNA sequence: TGTGCCAGCACCGGGACTAGCGGGAGGGATGAGCAGTTCTTC.

V is TRBV20-1 and J is TRBJ2-1; tentatively, D is TRBD2 (5 bases). Per the germline V gene, CDR1 is DFQATT and CDR2 is SNEGSKA (reference sequence). CDR3 size: 11 residues. Trimming removed 7 bases at V and 6 bases at J, with 10 bases between. CDR3: CSVRGINEQFF. The CDR3 DNA sequence: TGCAGTGTACGGGGAATCAATGAGCAGTTCTTC.

The V gene is TRBV25-1, the J gene TRBJ2-1; 9 bases are shared with TRBD2. Germline V lookup: CDR1 MGHDK, CDR2 SYGVNS. Trimming took 6 bases from V and 6 from J; bases not matched to a gene: 9. This CDR3 region has 15 residues. The CDR3 is CASRAPSGIGNEQFF. The CDR3 DNA sequence: TGTGCCAGCAGGGCGCCTAGCGGGATTGGCAATGAGCAGTTCTTC. The entire variable domain, with the rest obtained from reference TRBV25-1 and TRBJ2-1, is as follows: EADIYQTPRYLVIGTGKKITLECSQTMGHDKMYWYQQDPGMELHLIHYSYGVNSTEKGDLSSESTVSRIRTEHFPLTLESARPSHTSQYLCASRAPSGIGNEQFFGPGTRLTVL.

For this clone: This CDR3 is also generated by other DNA sequences in the sample. The chain uses TRBV30 and TRBJ1-1; D is perhaps TRBD1 (6 bases). This CDR3 spans 14 amino acids. Germline CDR1 is GTSNPN and CDR2 is SVGIG (reference sequence). Trimming took off 0 bases at V and 0 bases at J, with 8 bases between the two ends. CDR3 residues: CAWSVQGVNTEAFF. CDR3 sequence (DNA): TGTGCCTGGAGTGTACAGGGAGTGAACACTGAAGCTTTCTTT.

V usage is TRBV7-3 and J usage is TRBJ2-1, with D unresolved. CDR1 is SGHTA, CDR2 FQGTGA, per germline. The CDR3 consists of 16 residues. V gave up 2 bases and J gave up 0 bases, with 11 bases separating them. CDR3 nucleotide sequence: TGTGCCAGCAGCTTAGACACCGCCAGCTCCTACAATGAGCAGTTCTTC. Protein product: CASSLDTASSYNEQFF.

The chain combines TRBV19 with TRBJ1-6; 7 bases agree with TRBD1. The CDR3 totals 17 residues. Germline CDR1 and CDR2: LNHDA and SQIVND (reference sequence). With 5 bases clipped from V and 0 bases from J, the junction kept 7 bases outside the gene matches. DNA of the CDR3: TGTGCCAGTAGTTTTACAGGGGTGAGCTCCTATAATTCACCCCTCCACTTT. Protein product: CASSFTGVSSYNSPLHF. The full variable domain, completed using reference TRBV19 and TRBJ1-6, is DGGITQSPKYLFRKEGQNVTLSCEQNLNHDAMYWYRQDPGQGLRLIYYSQIVNDFQKGDIAEGYSVSREKKESFPLTVTSAQKNPTAFYLCASSFTGVSSYNSPLHFGNGTRLTVT.

A single count supports this clone. The chain recombines TRBV28 with TRBJ1-2; the D gene is possibly TRBD1 (6 bases). CDR3 size: 16 residues. V was trimmed by 5 bases and J by 0 bases, leaving 16 bases between them. CDR1 is MDHEN, CDR2 SYDVKM, per germline. In DNA form, the CDR3 reads TGTGCCAGCAGTCGCACGAGGACAGTGGCTAACTATGGCTACACCTTC. This translates into CASSRTRTVANYGYTF.

The gene calls are TRBV18 and TRBJ2-5, with TRBD1 matching 7 bases. V shed 1 base, J shed 4 bases, and the junction held 6 bases outside the gene matches. Germline CDR1 reads KGHSH; CDR2 reads LQKENI. The CDR3 contains 15 residues. CDR3: CASSPRKGAGETQYF. As DNA, the CDR3 is TGTGCCAGCTCACCACGTAAGGGGGCGGGAGAGACCCAGTACTTC.

V and J are TRBV11-3 and TRBJ2-2; no reliable D call. V was shortened by 3 bases and J by 5 bases, with 7 bases between the two germline ends. Germline values: CDR1 SGHNT, CDR2 YENEEA. The CDR3 loop spans 13 amino acids. DNA of the CDR3: TGTGCCAGCAGCTTCGAAACGACCGGGGAGCTGTTTTTT. It translates to CASSFETTGELFF.

This clone occurred once. The V and J genes are TRBV29-1 and TRBJ1-2; D may be TRBD1 (5 bases). Trimming stripped 7 bases from V and 2 bases from J, with 14 bases between. The CDR3 extends over 13 amino acids. CDR1 and CDR2 from the germline V gene are SQVTM and ANQGSEA. CDR3 amino acids: CSDDGAGNYGYTF. CDR3 DNA sequence: TGCAGCGACGACGGGGCTGGAAACTATGGCTACACCTTC.

The gene calls are TRBV4-1 and TRBJ1-1; D gene uncertain. Trimming removed 4 bases from V and 0 bases from J, with 9 bases in between. Germline V CDR1 and CDR2: MGHRA, YSYEKL. The CDR3 covers 14 residues. The CDR3 is CASSPYAVNTEAFF. The CDR3 DNA is TGCGCCAGCAGCCCCTACGCAGTGAACACTGAAGCTTTCTTT.

The chain is built from TRBV6-2 or TRBV6-3 and TRBJ2-1, with TRBD2 matching 14 bases. Trimming removed 2 bases from V and 8 bases from J; junction bases left unmatched: 2. This CDR3 is built from 15 residues. Looked up from germline, CDR1 is MNHEY and CDR2 is SVGEGT. CDR3 in DNA: TGTGCCAGCAGTTACGGACTAGCGGGAGGTCATGAGCAGTTCTTC. Translating gives CASSYGLAGGHEQFF.

The V gene is TRBV19, the J gene TRBJ2-1; possibly TRBD1 or TRBD2 for D (5 bases each). With 5 bases removed from V and 5 bases from J, the gap between germline ends came to 22 bases. The CDR3 length is 17 residues. Germline CDR1 LNHDA, CDR2 SQIVND (reference sequence). CDR3 sequence reads: CASSDLYLRGANNEQFF. The CDR3 DNA sequence: TGTGCCAGTAGTGACCTATACCTTAGGGGAGCCAACAATGAGCAGTTCTTC.